This T cell receptor beta chain appears in the sequencing data of a study of OX40 agonist ivuxolimab in advanced cancers. Background on the study: The patients received agonistic anti-OX40 (CD134) antibody ivuxolimab. Three patients had partial responses: one hepatocellular carcinoma, two cutaneous melanoma.

Study results and caveats: Several nonresponders also turned out to have low normalized T-cell clonal expansion.

The CDR3 consists of 16 residues. V shed 4 bases and J 4 bases; nucleotides not matched to a gene: 3. Germline CDR1 reads SGHTA; CDR2 reads FQGNSA. The protocol was immunoSEQ multiplex PCR, while the TCRdb copy is restricted to in-frame clones and leaves out a portion. The sample lists roughly 26,000 clones; 65% to 80% were seen once. Comments on this clone: No antigen is known for it.

The sample in question was CD4+ or CD8+ T cells sorted from blood, obtained in a trial of the OX40 agonist ivuxolimab. The V call is TRBV7-2, the J call TRBJ2-1; the match to TRBD2 covers 14 bases. The clonotype comes from an adult with an advanced solid tumor such as melanoma, head and neck, liver or kidney cancer. The CDR3 nucleotides read TGTGCCAGCAGCTCCCGGACTAGCGGGGGGTACAATGAGCAGTTCTTC. Its protein product is CASSSRTSGGYNEQFF.